Sequencing of this T cell receptor (beta chain) was carried out in a study of OX40 agonist ivuxolimab in advanced cancers. Study-wide context: The dose-escalation group included hepatocellular carcinoma, melanoma, renal cell carcinoma and head and neck cancer. Anti-PD-1, anti-PD-L1 or anti-CTLA-4 therapy given earlier was allowed, and roughly 40% had some.

This clone was seen more than once but under ten times. Antigen: not known. Broader study findings: Doses of 0.1 to 3.0 mg/kg were accompanied by clonal expansion of CD4+ and CD8+ blood T cells by week 6. Still undetermined is the antigen specificity of the expanded peripheral T cells.

Sequenced by immunoSEQ multiplex PCR; TCRdb stores in-frame clones only, minus some. Among roughly 50,000 clones, about 86% were seen once, and the ten largest hold around 0.91%. Trimming removed 5 bases from V and 4 bases from J, with 11 bases in between. Germline V gene data show CDR1 as KGHSH and CDR2 as LQKENI. This CDR3 region has 13 residues. This sequence was found in an adult with an advanced solid tumor such as melanoma, head and neck, liver or kidney cancer. Sequenced material: CD4+ or CD8+ T cells sorted from blood, taken in a trial of the OX40 agonist ivuxolimab. The genes are TRBV18 and TRBJ1-1; D perhaps matches TRBD1 (6 bases). For the CDR3, the DNA is TGTGCCAGCTCATTTGACAGGAGCACTGAAGCTTTCTTT. Translation gives CASSFDRSTEAFF.